This TCR beta chain comes out of a study of cytomegalovirus exposure and HLA in healthy donors (dated by TCRdb to about 2017). About the investigation overall: An earlier analysis of roughly 570 of the donors reported 276 Gb of sequence data and 95 million to 130 million unique TCR beta sequences obtained from around 170 million T cells. The study profiled the T cell repertoires of hundreds of subjects by immunosequencing and related them to cytomegalovirus serostatus. A later genetic analysis used genome-wide SNP genotypes for about 60% of the 666 donors, treating that subset as a discovery cohort. The later analysis used no new phenotypic data to find candidate immune exposures, relying instead on TCR beta sequences and their occurrence across donors. The aim of the study was to test whether cataloging public T cell receptors could identify signatures of past pathogen exposure. On average, around 230,000 unique TCR beta nucleotide sequences were sequenced per donor among about 400 genotyped donors of the cohort, with 15% to 20% of those sequences being non-productive. Among the approximately 400 genotyped donors, around 81% belonged to the genetic ancestry cluster associated with self-reported Caucasian donors. HLA typing included class I and class II loci at four-digit resolution. In a later analysis, previously published TCR beta repertoires from hundreds of donors were re-analyzed and high-resolution HLA genotyping was added so that TCR occurrence patterns could be studied. In addition to the first cohort of hundreds of subjects, a separate validation cohort of under 150 different subjects was used. Alongside the repertoire data, information on donor age, sex, ethnicity and CMV serostatus was compiled. Typing coverage differed by locus: A, B, C, DRB1 and DQB1 were typed in about 629-630 donors, DQA1 in about 560, DPA1 in 600 to 610, and DPB1 in 450 to 490. An early release covering roughly 600 HLA-typed donors comprised about 290 gigabases of sequencing data and around 80 million unique TCR sequences. An earlier analysis of some 500 of the donors used high-throughput TCR beta sequencing to judge whether each TCR beta V gene segment behaved as functional or pseudogenic. Every repertoire in the discovery cohort had been generated on one and the same sequencing platform. To predict cytomegalovirus infection status, the study combined high-throughput TCR immunosequencing, statistical association of individual TCRs with disease status, and machine learning. Roughly five DR-DQ haplotypes were treated as single units for association and clustering because of strong linkage in the cohort. General findings and caveats noted by the study authors: In a later analysis, some 17,000 TCR beta sequences were associated with specific HLA alleles at a false discovery rate of 0.05. A cluster of highly shared sequence variants was judged likely to represent a technical artifact of the sequencing pipeline. When HLA alleles, especially DR and DQ, strongly co-occurred, TCR associations were difficult to assign to individual alleles. An association between a missense DCLRE1C variant and V-gene and J-gene trimming of TCR beta chains was found in a later genetic analysis and replicated in an independent cohort. In vitro tests confirmed that a few of the cytomegalovirus-associated TCR beta chains recognize cytomegalovirus antigens. In a later analysis, TCR association rates were found to vary across HLA loci, with the most associated TCRs seen for DRB1 alleles and the fewest for HLA-C alleles. In both the original and validation cohorts, the classifier was reported to diagnose cytomegalovirus status with high specificity and sensitivity. In this cohort, only TCR beta chains were sequenced, and detectable features were limited by the absence of alpha or paired-chain data. According to a later analysis, most CMV-associated TCR beta chains appeared to be HLA-restricted, and the HLA associations seemed to be driven largely by CMV exposure. Immune exposure information for the cohort was limited to CMV serostatus. An earlier analysis of around 540 of the donors showed that most TCR beta V segments appeared in productive rearrangements either about 87% or about 30% of the time, which broadly matched IMGT annotations. In a later analysis, several top co-occurrence clusters were reported to appear linked to parvovirus B19, influenza, CMV and Epstein-Barr virus. In a later analysis, HLA-associated TCR beta chains showed more clonal expansion and lower generation probabilities than non-associated chains that were equally common. Linkage disequilibrium might explain the correlated functional status among segregating V segments, but an unknown experimental factor could not be excluded. A further reported finding was that TCR beta sequences accurately predicted the HLA-A and HLA-B alleles for most subjects in the first cohort. Because counts were too low, more than 15 rarely observed V segments, including chromosome 9 orphons, were left out of the earlier analysis of 587 of the donors. Because HLA typing was missing for some donors at each locus, association tests included only the typed subset. Compared with the approximately 670-donor mean, donors in an Asian-associated ancestry cluster had fewer N-insertions in productive TCRs, according to a later genetic analysis. The study listed 150 to 200 TCR beta chains as associated with cytomegalovirus. The presence/absence analyses assumed that sequencing depth was roughly uniform across donors, and that assumption may not be true. According to the authors, the approach could potentially be generalized to other disease states and immunological phenotypes. While some public TCRs were present in many individuals, most TCR sequences turned up only very rarely across donors.

Libraries came from the immunoSEQ multiplex PCR assay. A mixture of 60 forward primers for TCR Vbeta segments and 13 reverse primers for TCR Jbeta segments was used in the multiplex PCR. Amplification of the CDR3 region of rearranged TCR beta genes was performed with a multiplex PCR assay on genomic DNA. Amplified TCR beta libraries were sequenced as 87-base-pair reads on the Illumina HiSeq System. From the authors' description of their analysis: A later analysis counted tens of millions of unique TCR beta chains across the 666 repertoires, and roughly 11 million of these chains were shared by at least two donors. A nearest-neighbor algorithm error-corrected the raw reads and collapsed the reads into unique sequences, merging closely related sequences to remove PCR and sequencing errors. CDR3 sequences were aligned to IMGT reference sequences to assign V, D and J gene segments. Each retained sequence needed at least a six-nucleotide match to both a V gene segment and a J gene segment. Rearrangements were called productive when the CDR3 lacked stop codons and stayed in frame with V and J; all others were non-productive. CDR3 was defined by IMGT convention, running from the second conserved V-encoded cysteine to the conserved J-encoded phenylalanine. Sequences without an unambiguous match to a single V gene segment were excluded from the earlier analysis of several hundred of the donors. An earlier analysis of several hundred of the donors called V segments functional above 56.7% productive rearrangements and segregating when the between-donor standard deviation exceeded 5%. A statistical classification framework was built to diagnose cytomegalovirus status from the catalog of TCR beta chain sequences. A later analysis assigned V and J genes by comparing TCR nucleotide sequences with IMGT/GENE-DB human TR gene sequences. The TCRdist pipeline was used in a later analysis to assign CDR3 sequences and most-parsimonious VDJ recombination scenarios. A later analysis defined each TCR beta chain by its CDR3 amino acid sequence plus V-gene family, and excluded reads lacking a unique V-gene family. To address suspected cross-contamination and a sequencing artifact, a later analysis removed around 600 highly shared, low-generation-probability nucleotide sequences. In a later analysis, a clonal expansion index was calculated for each public chain from normalized within-repertoire ranks of inferred template counts. In a later analysis, generation probabilities were computed using a VDJ recombination model fitted to out-of-frame rearrangements, and the results were checked against IGoR. Hypergeometric tests were used in a later analysis to score TCR-TCR, TCR-HLA and TCR-CMV co-occurrence, with a repertoire-size bias correction applied to the TCR pairs. False discovery rates were estimated in a later analysis by permuting HLA or CMV assignments 20 times. A later analysis grouped co-occurring TCRs with DBSCAN, adding TCRdist sequence similarity when clustering within HLA-allele-positive subsets. For co-occurrence clustering, repertoires with fewer than 30,000 or more than 120,000 public chains were excluded, along with 5 or 6 repertoires with anomalous nucleotide sharing. The source is immuneACCESS, and TCRdb retained only in-frame sequences with V and J called. Part of the clones is not carried over; for the studies checked, unresolved V genes explain less than half of this, and the remainder is unexplained. D and trimming were read from the DNA, whereas the V and J calls and clone size are those reported in that table. Across this sample there are some 150,000 clones, with approximately 81% seen only once. 4.3% of the sample belongs to the ten largest clones.

About this clone: The target of this receptor is not known. The record has no base qualities; no much larger clone is one base away.

The cohort comprised fewer than 700 healthy bone marrow donors. At the time of sampling, all cohort members were nominally healthy, though unrecorded immune exposures were likely present. The donor was CMV seropositive and was included in the group of approximately 310 seropositive cohort members. A peripheral blood sample was provided by each donor, and peripheral blood mononuclear cells were used for TCR beta sequencing. Genomic DNA was extracted from the blood cell samples with the Qiagen DNeasy Blood Extraction Kit. The sequence derives from a woman in her thirties or forties in good health and CMV-seropositive. The sequenced material came from PBMCs.

The nucleotides read TGCGCCAGCAGCTTGGAGACTAGCGGACTCACAGATACGCAGTATTTT. Its protein is CASSLETSGLTDTQYF. Rearrangement joined TRBV5-1 to TRBJ2-3, with TRBD2 matching 9 junction bases. The germline V gene specifies SGHRS as CDR1 and YFSETQ as CDR2. The CDR3 runs 16 amino acids, cysteine and phenylalanine included. Only CDR3 DNA remains: 48 bases, in frame from the first base. For this chain, trimming is 0 bases at the V end and 2 bases at the J end, and the number of junction bases without a gene match is 4.